This TCR beta chain appears in the sequencing data of a study of cytomegalovirus exposure and HLA in healthy donors. In the PCR, 60 Vbeta and 13 Jbeta primers were used. Assay used: immunoSEQ multiplex PCR; TCRdb lists only in-frame clones, some missing. The sample table sets out 220,000 or so clones. Germline V CDR1 and CDR2: KGHSH, LQKENI. The CDR3 covers 15 residues. After removal of 5 bases from V and 1 base from J, the junction contained 5 bases not matched to a gene. This receptor was obtained from a girl aged 2-10 years in good health and CMV-seropositive. Sequencing used PBMCs. The J gene is TRBJ1-5, the V gene TRBV18, with 7 bases lining up with TRBD1. The DNA of the CDR3 is TGTGCCAGCTCAACAGGGACAGTCAGCAATCAGCCCCAGCATTTT. Translating gives CASSTGTVSNQPQHF.